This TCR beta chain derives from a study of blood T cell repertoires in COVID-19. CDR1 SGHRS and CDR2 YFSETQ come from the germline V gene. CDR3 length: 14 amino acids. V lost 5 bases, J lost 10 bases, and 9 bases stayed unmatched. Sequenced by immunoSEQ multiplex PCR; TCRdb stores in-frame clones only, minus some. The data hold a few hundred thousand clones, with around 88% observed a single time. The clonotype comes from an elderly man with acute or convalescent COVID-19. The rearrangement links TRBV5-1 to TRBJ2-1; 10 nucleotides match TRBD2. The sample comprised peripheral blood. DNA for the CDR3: TGCGCCAGCAGTCGGCTAGCGGGAGCCGTAGAGCAGTTCTTC. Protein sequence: CASSRLAGAVEQFF.